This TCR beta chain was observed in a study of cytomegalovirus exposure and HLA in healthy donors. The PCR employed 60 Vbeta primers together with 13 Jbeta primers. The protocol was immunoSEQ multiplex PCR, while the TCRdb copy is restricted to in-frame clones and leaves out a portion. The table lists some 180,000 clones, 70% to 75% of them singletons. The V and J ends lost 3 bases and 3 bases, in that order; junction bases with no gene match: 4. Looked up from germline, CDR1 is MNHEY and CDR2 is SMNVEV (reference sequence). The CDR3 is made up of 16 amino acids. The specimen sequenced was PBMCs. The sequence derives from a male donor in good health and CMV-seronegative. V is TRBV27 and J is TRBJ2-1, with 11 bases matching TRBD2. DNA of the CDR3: TGTGCCAGCAGTTTGATCGGGACTAGCGGCTACAATGAGCAGTTCTTC. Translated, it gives CASSLIGTSGYNEQFF.